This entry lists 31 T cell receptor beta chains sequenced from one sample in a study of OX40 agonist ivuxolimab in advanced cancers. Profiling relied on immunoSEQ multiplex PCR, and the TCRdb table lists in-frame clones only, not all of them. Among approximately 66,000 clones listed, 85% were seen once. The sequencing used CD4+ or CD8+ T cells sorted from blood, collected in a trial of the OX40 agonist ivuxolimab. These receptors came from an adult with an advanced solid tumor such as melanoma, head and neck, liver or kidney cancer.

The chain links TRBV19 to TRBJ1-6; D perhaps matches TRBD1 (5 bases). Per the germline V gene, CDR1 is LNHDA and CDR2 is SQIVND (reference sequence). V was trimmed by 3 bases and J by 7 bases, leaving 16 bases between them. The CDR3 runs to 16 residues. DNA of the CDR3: TGTGCCAGTAGTATTCCCTGGGGGAAGGGCAATTCACCCCTCCACTTT. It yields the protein CASSIPWGKGNSPLHF.

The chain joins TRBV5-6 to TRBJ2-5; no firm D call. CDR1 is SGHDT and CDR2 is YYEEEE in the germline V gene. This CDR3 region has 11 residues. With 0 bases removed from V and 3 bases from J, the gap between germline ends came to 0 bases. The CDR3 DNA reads TGTGCCAGCAGCTTGGAAGAGACCCAGTACTTC. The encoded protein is CASSLEETQYF.

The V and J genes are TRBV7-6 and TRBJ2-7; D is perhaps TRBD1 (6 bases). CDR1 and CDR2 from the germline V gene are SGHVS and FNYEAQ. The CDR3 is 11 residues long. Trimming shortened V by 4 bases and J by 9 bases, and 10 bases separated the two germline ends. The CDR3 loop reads CASSSQGRQYF. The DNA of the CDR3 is TGTGCCAGCAGCTCACAGGGTCGGCAGTACTTC.

The CDR3 sequence is CASSAGANNYGYTF. The DNA of the CDR3 is TGTGCCAGCAGTGCAGGCGCCAATAACTATGGCTACACCTTC. V and J are TRBV6-1 and TRBJ1-2, with unresolved D. The CDR3 contains 14 residues. The V gene's germline CDR1 is MNHNS and CDR2 SASEGT. V was pared by 4 bases and J by 1 base, with 10 bases between.

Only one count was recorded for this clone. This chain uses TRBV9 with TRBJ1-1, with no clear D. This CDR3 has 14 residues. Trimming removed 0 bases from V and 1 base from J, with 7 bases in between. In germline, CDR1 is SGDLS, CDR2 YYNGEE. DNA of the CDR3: TGTGCCAGCAGCGTAGGGGCCAAGAACACTGAAGCTTTCTTT. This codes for CASSVGAKNTEAFF. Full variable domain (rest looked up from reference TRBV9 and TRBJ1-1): DSGVTQTPKHLITATGQRVTLRCSPRSGDLSVYWYQQSLDQGLQFLIQYYNGEERAKGNILERFSAQQFPDLHSELNLSSLELGDSALYFCASSVGAKNTEAFFGQGTRLTVV.

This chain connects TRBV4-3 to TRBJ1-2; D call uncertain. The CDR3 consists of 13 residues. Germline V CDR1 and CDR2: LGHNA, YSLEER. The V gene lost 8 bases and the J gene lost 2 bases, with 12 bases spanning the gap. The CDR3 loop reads CASSRMSNYGYTF. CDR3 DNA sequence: TGCGCCAGCTCCCGAATGTCGAACTATGGCTACACCTTC.

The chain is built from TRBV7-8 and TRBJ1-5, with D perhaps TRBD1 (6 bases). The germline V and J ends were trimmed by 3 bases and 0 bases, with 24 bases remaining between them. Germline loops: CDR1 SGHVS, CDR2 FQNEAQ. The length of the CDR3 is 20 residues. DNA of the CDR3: TGTGCCAGCAGCTTGGACGACAGGATCTCTCTTCTTTATAGCAATCAGCCCCAGCATTTT. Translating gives CASSLDDRISLLYSNQPQHF.

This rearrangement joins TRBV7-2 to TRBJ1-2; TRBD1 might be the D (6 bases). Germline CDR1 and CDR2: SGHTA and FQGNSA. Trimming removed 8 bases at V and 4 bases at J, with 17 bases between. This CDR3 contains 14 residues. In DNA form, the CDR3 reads TGTGCCAGCGCGAACCCCTGGACAGCCTATGGCTACACCTTC. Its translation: CASANPWTAYGYTF.

In DNA form, the CDR3 reads TGTGCCAGCAGTTCCAGACTAGCGGGAGGTCTCAATGAGCAGTTCTTC. Translating gives CASSSRLAGGLNEQFF. This chain uses TRBV6-5 with TRBJ2-1; 13 bases are a match to TRBD2. Germline assignment: CDR1 MNHEY and CDR2 SVGAGI. This CDR3 comprises 16 residues. Unmatched junction bases numbered 6, after V lost 4 bases and J lost 6 bases.

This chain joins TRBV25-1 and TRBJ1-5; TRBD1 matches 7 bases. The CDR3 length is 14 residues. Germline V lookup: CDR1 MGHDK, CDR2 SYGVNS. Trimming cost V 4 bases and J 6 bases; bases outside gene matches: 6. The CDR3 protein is CASSGPDRVQPQHF. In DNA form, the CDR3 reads TGTGCCAGCAGTGGCCCTGACAGGGTTCAGCCCCAGCATTTT.

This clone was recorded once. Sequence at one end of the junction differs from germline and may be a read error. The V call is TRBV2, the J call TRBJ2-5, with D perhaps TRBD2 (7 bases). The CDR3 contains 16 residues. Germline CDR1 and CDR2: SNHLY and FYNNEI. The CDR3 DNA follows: TGTGCCCGCAGGCGGGGGACAACCACGGGGGGAGAGACCCAGTACTTC. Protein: CARRRGTTTGGETQYF.

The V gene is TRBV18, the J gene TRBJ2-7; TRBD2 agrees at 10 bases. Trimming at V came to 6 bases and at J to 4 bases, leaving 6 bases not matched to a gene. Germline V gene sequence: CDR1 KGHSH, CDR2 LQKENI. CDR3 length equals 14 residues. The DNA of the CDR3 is TGTGCCAGCTCGCCGACTAGCGGGCGGTACGAGCAGTACTTC. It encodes CASSPTSGRYEQYF.

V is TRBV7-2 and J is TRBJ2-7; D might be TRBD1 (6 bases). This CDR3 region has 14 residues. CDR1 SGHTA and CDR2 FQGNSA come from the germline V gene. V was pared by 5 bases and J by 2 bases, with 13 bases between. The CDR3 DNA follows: TGTGCCAGCAGCCCCAGGGACAAACCCTACGAGCAGTACTTC. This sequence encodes CASSPRDKPYEQYF.

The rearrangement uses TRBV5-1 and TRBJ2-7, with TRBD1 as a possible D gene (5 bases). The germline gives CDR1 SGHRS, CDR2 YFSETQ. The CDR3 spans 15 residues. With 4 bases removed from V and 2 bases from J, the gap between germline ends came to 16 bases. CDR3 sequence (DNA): TGCGCCAGCAGCAGATCTGGGGTAGGGGCCTACGAGCAGTACTTC. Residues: CASSRSGVGAYEQYF. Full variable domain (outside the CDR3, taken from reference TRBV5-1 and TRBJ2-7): KAGVTQTPRYLIKTRGQQVTLSCSPISGHRSVSWYQQTPGQGLQFLFEYFSETQRNKGNFPGRFSGRQFSNSRSEMNVSTLELGDSALYLCASSRSGVGAYEQYFGPGTRLTVT.

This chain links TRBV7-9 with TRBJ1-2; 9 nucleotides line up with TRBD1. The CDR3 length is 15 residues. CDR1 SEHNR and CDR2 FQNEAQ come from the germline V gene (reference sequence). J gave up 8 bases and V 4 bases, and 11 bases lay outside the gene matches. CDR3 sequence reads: CASSSRDRVAEGYTF. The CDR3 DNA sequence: TGTGCCAGCAGCTCCCGGGACAGGGTAGCGGAAGGCTACACCTTC.

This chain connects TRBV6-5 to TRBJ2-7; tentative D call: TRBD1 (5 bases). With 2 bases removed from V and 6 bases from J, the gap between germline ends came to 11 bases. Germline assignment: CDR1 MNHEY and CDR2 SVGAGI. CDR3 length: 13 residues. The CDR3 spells CASSYGRAREQYF. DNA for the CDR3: TGTGCCAGCAGTTACGGCAGGGCGCGCGAGCAGTACTTC.

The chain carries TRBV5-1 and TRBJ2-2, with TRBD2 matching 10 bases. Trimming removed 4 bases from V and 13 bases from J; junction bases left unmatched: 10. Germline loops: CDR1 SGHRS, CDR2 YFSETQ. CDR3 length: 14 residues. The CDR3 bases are TGCGCCAGCAGCCCCCAGGGACTAGCGATTGGGCTGTTTTTT. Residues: CASSPQGLAIGLFF.

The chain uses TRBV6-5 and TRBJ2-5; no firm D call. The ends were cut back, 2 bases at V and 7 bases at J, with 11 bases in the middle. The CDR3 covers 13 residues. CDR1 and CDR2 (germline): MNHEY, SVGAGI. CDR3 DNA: TGTGCCAGCAGTTACCGACGGGCCGGGACCCAGTACTTC. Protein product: CASSYRRAGTQYF.

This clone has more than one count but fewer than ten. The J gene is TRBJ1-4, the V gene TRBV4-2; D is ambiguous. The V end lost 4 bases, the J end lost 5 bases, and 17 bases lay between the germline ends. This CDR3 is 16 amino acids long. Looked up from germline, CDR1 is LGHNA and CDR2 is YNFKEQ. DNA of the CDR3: TGTGCCAGCAGCCCCCTACCGGGTCGAGGGAATGAAAAACTGTTTTTT. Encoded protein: CASSPLPGRGNEKLFF.

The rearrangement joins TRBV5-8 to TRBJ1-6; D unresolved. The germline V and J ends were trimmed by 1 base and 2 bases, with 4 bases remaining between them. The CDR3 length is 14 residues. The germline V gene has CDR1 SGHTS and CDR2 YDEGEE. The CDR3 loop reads CASSLQPYNSPLHF. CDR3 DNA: TGTGCCAGCAGCTTGCAACCCTATAATTCACCCCTCCACTTT.

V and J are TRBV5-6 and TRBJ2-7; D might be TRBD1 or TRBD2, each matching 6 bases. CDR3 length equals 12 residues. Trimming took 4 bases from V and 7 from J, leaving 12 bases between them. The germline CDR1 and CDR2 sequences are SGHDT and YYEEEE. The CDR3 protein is CASSGTGREQYF. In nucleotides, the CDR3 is TGTGCCAGCAGCGGAACAGGGAGGGAGCAGTACTTC.

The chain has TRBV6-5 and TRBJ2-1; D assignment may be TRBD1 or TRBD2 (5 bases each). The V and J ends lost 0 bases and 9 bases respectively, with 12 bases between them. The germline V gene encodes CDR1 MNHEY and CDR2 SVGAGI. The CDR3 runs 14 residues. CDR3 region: CASSYSRGEREQFF. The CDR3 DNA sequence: TGTGCCAGCAGTTACTCGAGGGGAGAACGTGAGCAGTTCTTC.

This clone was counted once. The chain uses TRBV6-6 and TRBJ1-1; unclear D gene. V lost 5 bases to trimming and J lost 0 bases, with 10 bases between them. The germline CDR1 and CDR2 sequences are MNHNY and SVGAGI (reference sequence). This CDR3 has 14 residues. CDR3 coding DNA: TGTGCCAGCAGTAGCTATGACCTGAACACTGAAGCTTTCTTT. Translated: CASSSYDLNTEAFF.

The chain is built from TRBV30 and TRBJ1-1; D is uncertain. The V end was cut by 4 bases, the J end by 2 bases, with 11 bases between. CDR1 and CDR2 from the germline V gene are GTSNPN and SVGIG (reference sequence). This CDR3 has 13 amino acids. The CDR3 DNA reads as TGTGCCTGGAAAACGGGAGTTAACACTGAAGCTTTCTTT. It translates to CAWKTGVNTEAFF.

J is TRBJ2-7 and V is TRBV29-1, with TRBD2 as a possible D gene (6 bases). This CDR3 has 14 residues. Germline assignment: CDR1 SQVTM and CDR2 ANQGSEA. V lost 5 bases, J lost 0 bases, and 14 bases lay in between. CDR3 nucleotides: TGCAGCGTTCGAAACCCTAGCGTCTCCTACGAGCAGTACTTC. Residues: CSVRNPSVSYEQYF.

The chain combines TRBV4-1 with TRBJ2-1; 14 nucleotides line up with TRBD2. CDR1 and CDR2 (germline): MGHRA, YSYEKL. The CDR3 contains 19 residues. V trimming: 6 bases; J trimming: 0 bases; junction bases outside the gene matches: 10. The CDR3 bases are TGCGCCAGCAGTCGCGCGGGACTAGCGGGAGACAGCTCCTACAATGAGCAGTTCTTC. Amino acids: CASSRAGLAGDSSYNEQFF.

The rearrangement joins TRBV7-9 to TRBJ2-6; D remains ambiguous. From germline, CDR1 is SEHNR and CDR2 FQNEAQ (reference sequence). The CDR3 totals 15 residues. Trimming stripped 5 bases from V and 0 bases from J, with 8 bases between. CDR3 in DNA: TGTGCCAGCAGCCCTCCGGCCTCTGGGGCCAACGTCCTGACTTTC. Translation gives CASSPPASGANVLTF.

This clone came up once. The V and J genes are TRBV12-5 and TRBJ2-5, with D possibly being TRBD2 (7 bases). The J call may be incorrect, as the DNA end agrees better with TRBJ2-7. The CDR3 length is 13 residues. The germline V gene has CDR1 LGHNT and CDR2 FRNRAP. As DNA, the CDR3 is TGTGCTAGTGGTTTAGGGGGGGGCTACGAGCAGTACTTC. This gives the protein CASGLGGGYEQYF.

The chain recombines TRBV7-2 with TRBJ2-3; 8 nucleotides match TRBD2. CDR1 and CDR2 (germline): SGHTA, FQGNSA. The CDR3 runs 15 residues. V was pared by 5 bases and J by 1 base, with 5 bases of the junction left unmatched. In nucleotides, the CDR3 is TGTGCCAGCAGCCCGGGAGCGGGAGGCACAGATACGCAGTATTTT. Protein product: CASSPGAGGTDTQYF.

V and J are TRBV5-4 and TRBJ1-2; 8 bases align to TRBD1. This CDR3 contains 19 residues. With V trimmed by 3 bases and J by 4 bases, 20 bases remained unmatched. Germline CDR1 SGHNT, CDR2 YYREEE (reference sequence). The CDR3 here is CASSWRRGLLQGDVYGYTF. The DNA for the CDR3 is TGTGCCAGCAGCTGGCGCCGCGGCCTTTTACAGGGGGATGTCTATGGCTACACCTTC.

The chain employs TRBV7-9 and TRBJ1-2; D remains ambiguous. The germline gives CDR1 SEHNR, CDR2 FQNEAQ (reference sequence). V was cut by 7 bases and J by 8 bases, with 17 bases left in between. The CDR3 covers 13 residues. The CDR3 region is CASTPQEAGGYTF. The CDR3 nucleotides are TGTGCCAGCACCCCACAAGAGGCCGGCGGCTACACCTTC.